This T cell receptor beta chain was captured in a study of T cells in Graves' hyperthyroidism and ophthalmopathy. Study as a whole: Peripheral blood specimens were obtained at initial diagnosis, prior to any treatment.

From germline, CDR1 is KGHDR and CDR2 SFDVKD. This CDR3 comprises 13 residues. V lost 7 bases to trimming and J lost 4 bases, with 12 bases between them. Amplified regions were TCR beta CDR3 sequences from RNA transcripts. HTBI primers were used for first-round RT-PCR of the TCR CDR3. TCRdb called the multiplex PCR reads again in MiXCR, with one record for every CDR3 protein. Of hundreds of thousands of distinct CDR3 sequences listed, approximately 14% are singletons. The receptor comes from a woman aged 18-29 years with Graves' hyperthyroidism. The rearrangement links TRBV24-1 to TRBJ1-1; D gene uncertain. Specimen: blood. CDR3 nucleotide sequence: TGTGCCACCAGCGCGGGGAGGGCCACTGAAGCTTTCTTT. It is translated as CATSAGRATEAFF.